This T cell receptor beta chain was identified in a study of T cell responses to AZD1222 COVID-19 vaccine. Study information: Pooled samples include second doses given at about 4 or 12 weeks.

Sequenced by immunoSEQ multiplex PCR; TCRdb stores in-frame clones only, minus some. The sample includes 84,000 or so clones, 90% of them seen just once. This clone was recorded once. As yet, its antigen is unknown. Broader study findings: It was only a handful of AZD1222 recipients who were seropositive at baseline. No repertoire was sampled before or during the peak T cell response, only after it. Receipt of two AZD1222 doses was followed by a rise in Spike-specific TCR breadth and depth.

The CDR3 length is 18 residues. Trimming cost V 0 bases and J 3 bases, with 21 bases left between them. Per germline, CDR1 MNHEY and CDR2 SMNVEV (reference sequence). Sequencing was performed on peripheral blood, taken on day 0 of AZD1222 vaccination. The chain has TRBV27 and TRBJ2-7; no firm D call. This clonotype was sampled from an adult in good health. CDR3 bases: TGTGCCAGCAGTTTATCGGCCAGGTTGATTCTACCCCGCTACGAGCAGTACTTC. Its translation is CASSLSARLILPRYEQYF.